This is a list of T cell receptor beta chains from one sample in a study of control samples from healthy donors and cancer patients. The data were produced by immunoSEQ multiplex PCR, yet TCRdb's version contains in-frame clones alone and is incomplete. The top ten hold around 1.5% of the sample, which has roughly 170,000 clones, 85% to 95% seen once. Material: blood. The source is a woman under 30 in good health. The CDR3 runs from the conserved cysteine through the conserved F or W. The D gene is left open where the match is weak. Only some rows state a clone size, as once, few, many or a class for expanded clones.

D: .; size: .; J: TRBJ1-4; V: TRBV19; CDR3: CASCGHSTTNEKLFF; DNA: TGTGCCAGCTGCGGCCACTCGACAACTAATGAAAAACTGTTTTTT
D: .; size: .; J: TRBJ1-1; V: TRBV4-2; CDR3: CASSRIGSLSTEAFF; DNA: TGTGCCAGCAGCCGGATAGGATCCCTGAGTACTGAAGCTTTCTTT
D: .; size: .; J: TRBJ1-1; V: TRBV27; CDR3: CASSQQGNTEAFF; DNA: TGTGCCAGCAGTCAACAGGGAAACACTGAAGCTTTCTTT
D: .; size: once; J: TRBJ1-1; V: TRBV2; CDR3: CASSEEALNTEAFF; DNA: TGTGCCAGCAGTGAAGAGGCCTTGAACACTGAAGCTTTCTTT
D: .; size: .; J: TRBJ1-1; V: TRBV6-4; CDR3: CASSSIVWDTEAFF; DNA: TGTGCCAGCAGCTCCATTGTTTGGGACACTGAAGCTTTCTTT
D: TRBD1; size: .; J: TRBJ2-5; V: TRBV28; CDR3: CASSFGPVLGTGDLQETQYF; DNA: TGTGCCAGCAGTTTCGGGCCGGTGCTGGGTACAGGGGACCTCCAAGAGACCCAGTACTTC
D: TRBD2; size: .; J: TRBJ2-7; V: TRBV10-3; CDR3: CAIRTTSGKADEQYF; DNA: TGTGCCATCAGGACGACTAGCGGGAAAGCGGACGAGCAGTACTTC
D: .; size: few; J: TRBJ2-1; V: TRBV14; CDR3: CASSQDLEWRYEQFF; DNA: TGTGCCAGCAGCCAAGATCTGGAGTGGCGGTATGAGCAGTTCTTC
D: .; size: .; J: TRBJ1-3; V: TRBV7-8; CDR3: CASSLVGGSGNTIYF; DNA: TGTGCCAGCAGCTTAGTAGGGGGATCGGGAAACACCATATATTTT
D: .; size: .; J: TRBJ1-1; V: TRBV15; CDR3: CATSRAGRNTEAFF; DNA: TGTGCCACCAGCAGAGCTGGTAGGAACACTGAAGCTTTCTTT
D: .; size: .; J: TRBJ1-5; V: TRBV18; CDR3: CASSPSNQPQHF; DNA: TGTGCCAGCTCACCATCTAATCAGCCCCAGCATTTT
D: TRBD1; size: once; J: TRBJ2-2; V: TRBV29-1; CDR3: CSVLGQGVNTGELFF; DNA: TGCAGCGTCTTAGGGCAGGGGGTGAACACCGGGGAGCTGTTTTTT
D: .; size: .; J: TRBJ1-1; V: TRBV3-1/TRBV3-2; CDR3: CASSAQEINTEAFF; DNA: TGTGCCAGCAGCGCCCAGGAAATCAACACTGAAGCTTTCTTT
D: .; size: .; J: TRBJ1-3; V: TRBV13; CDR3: CASSLWGPGNTIYF; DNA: TGTGCCAGCAGCTTATGGGGGCCTGGAAACACCATATATTTT
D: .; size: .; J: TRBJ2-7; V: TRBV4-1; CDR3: CASSPSLAGSHEQYF; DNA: TGCGCCAGCAGCCCCTCGTTGGCTGGGTCCCACGAGCAGTACTTC
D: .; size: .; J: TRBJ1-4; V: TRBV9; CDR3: CASSAGHTNEKLFF; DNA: TGTGCCAGCAGCGCGGGACACACTAATGAAAAACTGTTTTTT
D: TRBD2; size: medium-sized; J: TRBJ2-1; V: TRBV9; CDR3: CASSLAGVLDEQFF; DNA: TGTGCCAGCTCCCTAGCGGGAGTATTAGATGAGCAGTTCTTC
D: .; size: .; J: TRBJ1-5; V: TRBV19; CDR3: CASSVSGGNQPQHF; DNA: TGTGCCAGTAGTGTATCGGGAGGCAATCAGCCCCAGCATTTT
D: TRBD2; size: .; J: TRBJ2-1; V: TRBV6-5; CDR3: CASTPSGNYNEQFF; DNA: TGTGCCAGTACTCCTAGCGGAAACTACAATGAGCAGTTCTTC
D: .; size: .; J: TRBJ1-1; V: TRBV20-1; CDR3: CSARFGAEAFF; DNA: TGCAGTGCTAGGTTCGGCGCTGAAGCTTTCTTT
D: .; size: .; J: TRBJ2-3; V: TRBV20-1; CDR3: CSAIQGNTQYF; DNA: TGCAGTGCTATACAAGGGAATACGCAGTATTTT
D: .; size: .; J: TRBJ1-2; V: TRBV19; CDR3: CASLDGFNYGYTF; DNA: TGTGCCAGTTTGGACGGCTTTAACTATGGCTACACCTTC
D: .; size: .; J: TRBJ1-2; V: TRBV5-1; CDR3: CASSLDSILYGYTF; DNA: TGCGCCAGCAGCTTGGATAGCATACTCTATGGCTACACCTTC
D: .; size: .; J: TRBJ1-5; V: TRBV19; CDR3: CASSIASRSNQPQHF; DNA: TGTGCCAGTAGTATAGCGTCCAGGAGCAATCAGCCCCAGCATTTT
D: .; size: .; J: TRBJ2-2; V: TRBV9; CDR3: CASSVGGGTGELFF; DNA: TGTGCCAGCAGCGTAGGAGGGGGTACCGGGGAGCTGTTTTTT
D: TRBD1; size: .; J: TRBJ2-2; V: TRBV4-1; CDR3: CASSQAAGTGNGELFF; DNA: TGCGCCAGCAGCCAGGCCGCCGGGACAGGGAACGGGGAGCTGTTTTTT
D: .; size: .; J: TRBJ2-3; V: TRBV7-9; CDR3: CASSLGDSTDTQYF; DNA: TGTGCCAGCAGCTTAGGGGACAGCACAGATACGCAGTATTTT
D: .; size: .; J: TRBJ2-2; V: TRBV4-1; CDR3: CASSQEVQSRTGELFF; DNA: TGCGCCAGCAGCCAAGAGGTGCAGAGTCGCACCGGGGAGCTGTTTTTT
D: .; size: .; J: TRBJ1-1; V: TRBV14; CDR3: CASSQGVGAEAFF; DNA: TGTGCCAGCAGCCAAGGGGTTGGGGCTGAAGCTTTCTTT
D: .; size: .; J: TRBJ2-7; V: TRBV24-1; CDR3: CATSDSTGRSPYEQYF; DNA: TGTGCCACCAGTGACTCTACCGGAAGATCCCCCTACGAGCAGTACTTC
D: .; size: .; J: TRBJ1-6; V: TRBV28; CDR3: CASSKGGTYSPLHF; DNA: TGTGCCAGCAGTAAAGGGGGAACATATTCACCCCTCCACTTT
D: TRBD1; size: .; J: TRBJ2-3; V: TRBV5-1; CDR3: CASSLSRDRYTDTQYF; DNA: TGCGCCAGCAGCTTAAGCCGGGACAGATACACAGATACGCAGTATTTT
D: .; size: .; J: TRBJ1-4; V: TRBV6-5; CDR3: CASSAVTLSEKLFF; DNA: TGTGCCAGCAGCGCTGTTACTTTGAGTGAAAAACTGTTTTTT
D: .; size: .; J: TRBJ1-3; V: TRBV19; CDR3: CAQTGRRNTIYF; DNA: TGTGCCCAAACGGGGAGGAGAAACACCATATATTTT
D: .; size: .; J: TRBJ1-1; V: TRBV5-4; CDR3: CASSFSNTEAFF; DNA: TGTGCCAGCAGCTTCTCCAACACTGAAGCTTTCTTT
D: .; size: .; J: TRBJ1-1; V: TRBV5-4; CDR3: CASGGGFEAFF; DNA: TGTGCCAGCGGGGGCGGGTTTGAAGCTTTCTTT
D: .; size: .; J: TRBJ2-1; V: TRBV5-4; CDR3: CASSHSGSYNEQFF; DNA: TGTGCCAGCAGCCACTCCGGGAGCTACAATGAGCAGTTCTTC
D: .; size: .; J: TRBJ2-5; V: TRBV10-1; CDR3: CASSESKPGRQETQYF; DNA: TGCGCCAGCAGTGAGTCGAAGCCGGGGCGACAAGAGACCCAGTACTTC
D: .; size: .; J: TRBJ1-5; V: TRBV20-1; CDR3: CSASPPGEQPQHF; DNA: TGCAGTGCTAGTCCTCCGGGAGAACAGCCCCAGCATTTT
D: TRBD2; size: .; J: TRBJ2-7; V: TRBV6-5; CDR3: CASRNSGGRDEQYF; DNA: TGTGCCAGCAGGAATAGCGGGGGACGGGACGAGCAGTACTTC
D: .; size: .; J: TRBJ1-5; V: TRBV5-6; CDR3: CASSLTSLQGSRHNQPQHF; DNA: TGTGCCAGCAGCTTGACCTCCTTACAGGGATCGAGGCATAATCAGCCCCAGCATTTT
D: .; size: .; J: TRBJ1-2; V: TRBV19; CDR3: CASSISMTVTAHYGYTF; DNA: TGTGCCAGTAGTATTAGTATGACGGTAACCGCGCACTATGGCTACACCTTC
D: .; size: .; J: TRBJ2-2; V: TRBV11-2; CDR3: CASSLEYGPGELFF; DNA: TGTGCCAGCAGCTTAGAGTATGGGCCCGGGGAGCTGTTTTTT
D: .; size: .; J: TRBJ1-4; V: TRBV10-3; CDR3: CAISELLEEKLFF; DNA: TGTGCCATCAGTGAGCTGTTGGAGGAAAAACTGTTTTTT
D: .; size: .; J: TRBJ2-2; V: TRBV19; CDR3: CASSGRVWTGELFF; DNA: TGTGCCAGTAGTGGGAGAGTATGGACCGGGGAGCTGTTTTTT
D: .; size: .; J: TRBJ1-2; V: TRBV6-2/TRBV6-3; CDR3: CASSRGRAYGYTF; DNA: TGTGCCAGCAGCCGGGGGAGGGCCTATGGCTACACCTTC
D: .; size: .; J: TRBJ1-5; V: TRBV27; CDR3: CASSLEKNGNQPQHF; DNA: TGTGCCAGCAGTTTGGAGAAAAATGGCAATCAGCCCCAGCATTTT
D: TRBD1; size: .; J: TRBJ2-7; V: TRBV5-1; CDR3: CASSYGQGLEGDF; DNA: TGCGCCAGCAGCTACGGACAGGGCTTGGAAGGGGACTTC
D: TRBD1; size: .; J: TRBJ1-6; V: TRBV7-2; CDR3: CASSVPGQGSPLHF; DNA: TGTGCCAGCAGCGTCCCGGGACAGGGCTCACCCCTCCACTTT
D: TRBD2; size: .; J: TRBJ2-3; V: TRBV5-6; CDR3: CASILAGARTDTQYF; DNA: TGTGCCAGCATCCTAGCGGGAGCACGCACAGATACGCAGTATTTT
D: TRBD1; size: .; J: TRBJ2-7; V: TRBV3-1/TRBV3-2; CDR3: CASSRGTGREQYF; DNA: TGTGCCAGCAGCCGAGGGACAGGGCGCGAGCAGTACTTC
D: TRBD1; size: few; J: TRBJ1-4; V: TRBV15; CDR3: CATSRDPQGAGKLFF; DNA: TGTGCCACCAGCAGAGATCCACAGGGGGCCGGAAAACTGTTTTTT
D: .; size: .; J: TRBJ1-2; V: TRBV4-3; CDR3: CASSQDRSTSYGYTF; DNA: TGCGCCAGCAGCCAAGATCGCAGTACTAGCTATGGCTACACCTTC
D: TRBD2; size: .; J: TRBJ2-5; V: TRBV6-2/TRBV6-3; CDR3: CASSYGGTRKETQYF; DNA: TGTGCCAGCAGTTACGGGGGGACTAGGAAAGAGACCCAGTACTTC